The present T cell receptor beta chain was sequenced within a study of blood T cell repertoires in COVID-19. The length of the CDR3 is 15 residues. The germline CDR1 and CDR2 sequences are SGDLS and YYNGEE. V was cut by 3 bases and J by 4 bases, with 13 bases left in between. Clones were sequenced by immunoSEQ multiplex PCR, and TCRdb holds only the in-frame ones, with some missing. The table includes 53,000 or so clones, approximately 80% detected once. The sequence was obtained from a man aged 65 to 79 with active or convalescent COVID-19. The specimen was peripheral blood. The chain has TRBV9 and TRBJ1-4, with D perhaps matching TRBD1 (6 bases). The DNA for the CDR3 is TGTGCCAGCAGCGCCCTAGGACAGATTAATGAAAAACTGTTTTTT. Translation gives CASSALGQINEKLFF.